Given below is one T cell receptor (beta chain) in context. The target of this receptor is not known. Base-call qualities are not available, and no considerably larger clone is one nucleotide away. Receptor libraries were prepared by the immunoSEQ multiplex PCR assay. The multiplex PCR relied on a mix of 60 forward primers for TCR Vbeta segments and 13 reverse primers for TCR Jbeta segments. A multiplex PCR assay on genomic DNA amplified the CDR3 region of rearranged TCR beta genes. The Illumina HiSeq System was used to sequence the amplified TCR beta libraries as 87-base-pair reads. The study's processing was this. Across the 700 or so repertoires, a later analysis counted approximately 83 million unique TCR beta chains, 9.5 million to 13 million of which were shared by at least two donors. Raw reads were error-corrected and collapsed into unique sequences by a nearest-neighbor algorithm in which closely related sequences were merged to remove PCR and sequencing errors. CDR3 sequences were aligned to IMGT reference sequences to assign V, D and J gene segments. For a sequence to be retained, at least a six-nucleotide match to both a V gene segment and a J gene segment was required. A rearrangement counted as productive if the CDR3 had no stop codons and remained in frame with V and J, and every other rearrangement counted as non-productive. Following IMGT convention, CDR3 was defined as the stretch from the second conserved V-encoded cysteine up to the conserved J-encoded phenylalanine. Sequences without an unambiguous match to a single V gene segment were excluded from the earlier analysis of about 640 of the donors. An earlier analysis of several hundred of the donors called V segments functional above 56.7% productive rearrangements and segregating when the between-donor standard deviation exceeded 5%. A statistical classification framework was developed to diagnose cytomegalovirus status using the catalog of TCR beta chain sequences. V and J gene assignment, in a later analysis, came from comparing TCR nucleotide sequences with IMGT/GENE-DB human TR gene sequences. In a later analysis, CDR3 sequences and most-parsimonious VDJ recombination scenarios were assigned using the TCRdist pipeline. A later analysis defined each TCR beta chain by its CDR3 amino acid sequence plus V-gene family, and excluded reads lacking a unique V-gene family. A later analysis removed over 500 highly shared, low-generation-probability nucleotide sequences to deal with suspected cross-contamination and a sequencing artifact. For each public chain, a later analysis derived a clonal expansion index from normalized ranks of inferred template counts within each repertoire. Generation probabilities in a later analysis came from a VDJ recombination model fitted to out-of-frame rearrangements, and those results were checked against IGoR. In a later analysis, hypergeometric tests were used to score TCR-TCR, TCR-HLA and TCR-CMV co-occurrence, with a repertoire-size bias correction applied to TCR pairs. In a later analysis, false discovery rates were estimated by permuting HLA or CMV assignments 20 times. A later analysis grouped co-occurring TCRs with DBSCAN, adding TCRdist sequence similarity when clustering within HLA-allele-positive subsets. Co-occurrence clustering excluded repertoires with fewer than 30,000 or more than 120,000 public chains, plus five with anomalous nucleotide sharing. Imported from immuneACCESS, the table was reduced by TCRdb to in-frame sequences with V and J called. These copies leave out some clones; in studies compared against another copy, an unresolved V gene accounts for under half, and the cause of the remainder is not known. V, J and clone size reflect that table, while D and trimming were determined from the DNA. The sample contains 150,000 or so clones, 84% of them found a single time. The biggest ten clones account for roughly 1% of the sample.

The data are from a study of cytomegalovirus exposure and HLA in healthy donors (dated by TCRdb to 2016 to 2017). In the study overall: In an earlier analysis of some 610 of the donors, approximately 260 Gb of sequence data and approximately 100 million unique TCR beta sequences from some 170 million T cells were reported. An early release that covered roughly 600 HLA-typed donors contained 250 to 350 gigabases of sequencing data and 65 million to 100 million unique TCR sequences. The genetic ancestry cluster associated with self-reported Caucasian donors included roughly four fifths of the 398 genotyped donors. The study aimed to test whether signatures of past pathogen exposure could be identified by cataloging public T cell receptors. The study used immunosequencing to profile the T cell repertoires of 666 subjects and linked those repertoires to cytomegalovirus serostatus. Besides the first cohort of under 700 subjects, a separate validation cohort made up of over a hundred different subjects was used. To predict cytomegalovirus infection status, the study combined high-throughput TCR immunosequencing, statistical association of individual TCRs with disease status, and machine learning. A later analysis re-examined previously published TCR beta repertoires from more than 550 donors and added high-resolution HLA genotyping to investigate patterns of TCR occurrence. Rather than drawing on any new phenotypic data, the later analysis identified candidate immune exposures from TCR beta sequences and the way those sequences occurred across donors. To decide whether each TCR beta V gene segment behaved as functional or pseudogenic, an earlier analysis of some 600 of the donors relied on high-throughput TCR beta sequencing. Donor age, sex, ethnicity and CMV serostatus were compiled alongside the repertoire data. In a later genetic analysis, genome-wide SNP genotypes for about three fifths of the roughly 670 donors were used, and that subset was treated as a discovery cohort. Every discovery cohort repertoire had been produced on one sequencing platform. HLA typing included class I and class II loci at four-digit resolution. The number of donors typed differed by locus, with about 629-640 for A, B, C, DRB1 and DQB1, roughly 520 for DQA1, approximately 580 for DPA1, and some 440 for DPB1. Four to six DR-DQ haplotypes were handled as single units for association and clustering, since linkage in the cohort was strong. Across around 400 genotyped donors of the cohort, an average of roughly 200,000 unique TCR beta nucleotide sequences per donor were sequenced, and approximately 19% of those sequences were non-productive. General findings and caveats noted by the study authors: A later analysis associated around 16,000 TCR beta sequences with specific HLA alleles at a false discovery rate of 0.05. A further reported finding was that TCR beta sequences accurately predicted the HLA-A and HLA-B alleles for most subjects in the first cohort. In a later analysis, several top co-occurrence clusters were reported to appear linked to parvovirus B19, influenza, CMV and Epstein-Barr virus. Correlated functional status among segregating V segments might be attributable to linkage disequilibrium, but an unknown experimental factor could not be ruled out. A total of some 180 TCR beta chains were listed by the study as associated with cytomegalovirus. Because the 87-base-pair reads could not distinguish some IMGT-functional V segments, including TRBV6-2 and TRBV6-3, those segments were excluded. Strong co-occurrence of HLA alleles, especially DR and DQ, made assigning TCR associations to individual alleles difficult. A group of highly shared sequence variants was considered likely to be a technical artifact of the sequencing pipeline. Most TCR sequences were seen in very few donors, while some public TCRs were found in many individuals. Compared with equally common non-associated chains, HLA-associated TCR beta chains in a later analysis were more clonally expanded and had lower generation probabilities. A later genetic analysis reported fewer N-insertions in productive TCRs among donors in an Asian-associated ancestry cluster than the approximately 700-donor mean. The only immune exposure information available for the cohort was CMV serostatus. Because some donors lacked HLA typing at each locus, the association tests relied only on the typed subset. The cohort was sequenced for TCR beta chains only, and without alpha or paired-chain data the features that could be detected were limited. According to the authors, the approach could potentially be generalized to other disease states and immunological phenotypes. In a later genetic analysis, a missense DCLRE1C variant was associated with V-gene and J-gene trimming of TCR beta chains, and the association was replicated in an independent cohort. Because counts were too low, 15 to 20 rarely observed V segments, including chromosome 9 orphons, were excluded from the earlier analysis of 587 of the donors. According to a later analysis, most CMV-associated TCR beta chains appeared to be HLA-restricted, and the HLA associations seemed to be driven largely by CMV exposure. Roughly uniform sequencing depth across donors was assumed in presence/absence analyses, although this assumption may not hold. A later analysis found that TCR association rates varied across HLA loci, with DRB1 alleles showing the most associated TCRs and HLA-C alleles the fewest. In an earlier analysis of more than 500 of the donors, most TCR beta V segments appeared in productive rearrangements about 87% or about 30% of the time, broadly matching IMGT annotations. The classifier was reported to diagnose cytomegalovirus status with high specificity and sensitivity in both the original cohort and the validation cohort. In vitro tests confirmed that three of the cytomegalovirus-associated TCR beta chains recognize cytomegalovirus antigens.

The cohort consisted of fewer than 700 healthy bone marrow donors. Cohort members were all nominally healthy when sampled, although unrecorded immune exposures were likely present. The donor was CMV seronegative and belonged to the group of over 300 seronegative cohort members. Each donor provided a peripheral blood sample, and peripheral blood mononuclear cells were used for TCR beta sequencing. Genomic DNA was extracted from the blood cell samples with the Qiagen DNeasy Blood Extraction Kit. V is pared back by 1 base and J by 11 bases, with 13 bases lying between the germline termini. Its CDR3 holds 14 amino acids, cysteine through phenylalanine. The kept DNA is CDR3 alone, 42 bases in frame from the first base. CDR1 SGHTS and CDR2 YDEGEE are derived from the germline V gene.

The rearranged chain carries TRBV5-8 and TRBJ1-6; no D gene can be assigned with confidence. Sequenced material: PBMCs. The TCR sequence derives from a young man in good health and CMV-seronegative. Here is the DNA: TGTGCCAGCAGCTTGAATCTCCGAACAACACCCCTCCACTTT. It codes for CASSLNLRTTPLHF. This CDR3, with the reference TRBV5-8 and TRBJ1-6 proteins standing in past its ends, gives the full variable domain EAGVTQSPTHLIKTRGQQATLRCSPISGHTSVYWYQQALGLGLQFLLWYDEGEERNRGNFPPRFSGRQFPNYSSELNVNALELEDSALYLCASSLNLRTTPLHFGNGTRLTVT.